What follows are 4 T cell receptor beta chains derived from one specimen sequenced in a study of blood T cell repertoires in COVID-19. Clones were sequenced by immunoSEQ multiplex PCR, and TCRdb holds only the in-frame ones, with some missing. The table records 150,000 to 200,000 clones, nearly 90% of them present only once. Sequencing was done on a sample of peripheral blood. Every receptor here comes from a man in his fifties or sixties with acute or convalescent COVID-19.

This chain uses TRBV19 with TRBJ1-3; a possible D gene is TRBD1 (5 bases). The CDR3 contains 17 residues. V dropped 0 bases and J dropped 4 bases, with 16 bases sitting between them. Germline CDR1 and CDR2: LNHDA and SQIVND (reference sequence). The CDR3 loop is CASSIERPGQYGNTIYF. Here the CDR3 DNA reads TGTGCCAGTAGTATAGAACGGCCAGGACAATACGGAAACACCATATATTTT.

V and J are TRBV30 and TRBJ2-7, with a possible D match to TRBD2 (5 bases). CDR1 is GTSNPN, CDR2 SVGIG, per germline (reference sequence). V lost 1 base, J lost 8 bases, and 18 bases lay in between. The CDR3 contains 14 residues. This CDR3 is CAWSEGGSEFKQYF. For the CDR3, the DNA is TGTGCCTGGAGTGAAGGTGGGAGTGAGTTCAAGCAGTACTTC.

The chain couples TRBV10-3 to TRBJ2-1; no clear D gene. This CDR3 comprises 16 residues. V was clipped by 10 bases and J by 5 bases, with 24 bases between them. Looked up from germline, CDR1 is ENHRY and CDR2 is SYGVKD. The CDR3 spells CATTVSAFRWDNEQFF. The CDR3 bases are TGTGCCACCACCGTTTCGGCCTTCAGGTGGGACAATGAGCAGTTCTTC.

V and J are TRBV7-2 and TRBJ2-2; D not certain. CDR1 is SGHTA and CDR2 is FQGNSA in the germline V gene. This CDR3 has 14 amino acids. Trimming left V 1 base short and J 3 bases short, with 6 bases between. As DNA, the CDR3 is TGTGCCAGCAGCTTAGGGGCCCACACCGGGGAGCTGTTTTTT. Protein: CASSLGAHTGELFF.